The 21 T cell receptor beta chains reported below all come from one sample, sequenced in a study of blood T cells in healthy people across ages. The authors ran a second PCR of about 6 to 11 cycles using a sample-barcoded 5' primer and a J-beta primer mix. TCRdb fed the 5' RACE reads into MiXCR, producing one record per CDR3 protein. The sample records some 800,000 distinct CDR3 sequences, around 25% being singletons. This sample also appeared in a second study, on T cells of mothers and their children.

The specimen sequenced was blood. The origin of the receptors is a boy between 10 and 17 years old in good health.

V is TRBV3-1 and J is TRBJ2-5; 9 bases map to TRBD2. J lost 2 bases, V lost 1 base, and 5 bases had no gene match. Germline CDR1 reads LGHDT; CDR2 reads YNNKEL (reference sequence). The CDR3 is made up of 16 amino acids. The CDR3 nucleotides read TGTGCCAGCAGCCAAGCTTCGGCGGGGGGGCAAGAGACCCAGTACTTC. Translation gives CASSQASAGGQETQYF.

This chain links TRBV28 with TRBJ2-1; D not certain. The CDR3 is made up of 15 amino acids. Germline CDR1 MDHEN, CDR2 SYDVKM. The V and J ends lost 5 bases and 0 bases respectively, with 11 bases between them. For the CDR3, the DNA is TGTGCCAGCAGTCCACGGCCCCACTCCTACAATGAGCAGTTCTTC. Its protein is CASSPRPHSYNEQFF.

This clonotype was seen more than once but under ten times. V is TRBV10-3 and J is TRBJ2-3; 13 bases are shared with TRBD2. The junction had 3 bases not matched to a gene; V was cut back by 0 bases and J by 0 bases. This CDR3 has 18 residues. Per the germline V gene, CDR1 is ENHRY and CDR2 is SYGVKD. The CDR3 is CAISESGTSGTSTDTQYF. The CDR3 DNA reads as TGTGCCATCAGTGAGTCCGGGACTAGCGGGACTAGCACAGATACGCAGTATTTT.

The table lists this clonotype with a few counts. The rearrangement joins TRBV5-6 to TRBJ2-5; 7 bases line up with TRBD1. The J call may be incorrect, as the DNA end agrees better with TRBJ2-1. Germline V gene sequence: CDR1 SGHDT, CDR2 YYEEEE. This CDR3 spans 14 amino acids. The DNA of the CDR3 is TGTGCCAGCAGCCCAGCTCACAGGGGAGATGAGCAGTTCTTC. This sequence encodes CASSPAHRGDEQFF.

This clonotype has ten or more counts. CDR3 in DNA: TGTGCCACCAGTGAAATGGAAAGGAGGGAGCTGTTTTTT. It specifies CATSEMERRELFF. This chain connects TRBV24-1 to TRBJ2-2, with D uncertain. From germline, CDR1 is KGHDR and CDR2 SFDVKD. V was cut by 4 bases and J by 9 bases, with 11 bases left in between. The CDR3 sequence is 13 residues long.

This clonotype was picked up a small number of times. At one boundary the junction diverges from the germline segment, which might be a read error. J is TRBJ2-5 and V is TRBV4-3; D not resolved. The DNA end favors TRBJ2-7, so the J call may be wrong. There are 13 residues in the CDR3. From germline, CDR1 is LGHNA and CDR2 YSLEER. The CDR3 DNA reads as TGTGCCAGCAGCCAAGATTTGGCCTACGAGCAGTACTTC. Translating it yields CASSQDLAYEQYF.

A few counts support this clonotype. This chain joins TRBV6-2 or TRBV6-3 and TRBJ2-1; D call uncertain. Trimming took off 2 bases at V and 0 bases at J, with 11 bases between the two ends. The CDR3 contains 16 residues. Germline V CDR1 and CDR2: MNHEY, SVGEGT. CDR3 amino acids: CASSYPVDLSYNEQFF. The CDR3 coding sequence is TGTGCCAGCAGTTACCCAGTGGATCTCTCCTACAATGAGCAGTTCTTC.

The rearrangement joins TRBV20-1 to TRBJ1-1; D not resolved. This CDR3 has 14 residues. CDR1 and CDR2 from the germline V gene are DFQATT and SNEGSKA (reference sequence). Trimming removed 5 bases at V and 0 bases at J, with 13 bases between. The CDR3: CSALSGLMNTEAFF. The CDR3 nucleotides read TGCAGTGCTCTATCCGGATTGATGAACACTGAAGCTTTCTTT.

This clonotype appeared once. The CDR3 loop is CASSIVASGIYNEQFF. Here the CDR3 DNA reads TGTGCCAGTAGTATAGTAGCTAGCGGGATCTACAATGAGCAGTTCTTC. The V call is TRBV19, the J call TRBJ2-1; 9 bases agree with TRBD2. Germline V gene lookup returns CDR1 LNHDA and CDR2 SQIVND (reference sequence). J gave up 3 bases and V 1 base, and 4 bases lay outside the gene matches. The CDR3 has 16 amino acids.

The table lists this clonotype with a few counts. V is TRBV4-1 and J is TRBJ2-1; 7 bases agree with TRBD2. V shed 4 bases and J 3 bases; nucleotides not matched to a gene: 3. Germline V gene lookup returns CDR1 MGHRA and CDR2 YSYEKL. This CDR3 region has 14 residues. The CDR3 spells CASSLERDYNEQFF. The CDR3 region has the DNA TGCGCCAGCAGCCTAGAGCGGGACTACAATGAGCAGTTCTTC.

The V call is TRBV5-1, the J call TRBJ2-5; 12 positions agree with TRBD1. The better agreement between TRBJ2-1 and the DNA end casts doubt on the J call. Germline V gene lookup returns CDR1 SGHRS and CDR2 YFSETQ. CDR3 size: 16 residues. The CDR3 loop reads CASSSGGTGGTNEQFF. Written as DNA, the CDR3 is TGCGCCAGCAGCTCGGGCGGGACAGGGGGCACGAATGAGCAGTTCTTC.

The DNA for the CDR3 is TGTGCCACCAGTGATGGGGATCGGGAGAAGTTCTTC. Its translation is CATSDGDREKFF. The chain combines TRBV24-1 with TRBJ2-1, with D tentatively TRBD2 (6 bases). Germline-derived CDR1 and CDR2 are KGHDR and SFDVKD. This CDR3 comprises 12 residues. V lost 3 bases and J lost 14, with 13 bases in between.

The chain recombines TRBV2 with TRBJ1-2; TRBD1 matches 8 bases. Per the germline V gene, CDR1 is SNHLY and CDR2 is FYNNEI. The CDR3 runs 16 residues. Trimming cost V 3 bases and J 2 bases; bases outside gene matches: 8. The CDR3 region is CASSDLLGTGNYGYTF. CDR3 sequence (DNA): TGTGCCAGCAGTGATTTGTTGGGGACAGGAAACTATGGCTACACCTTC.

V gene TRBV20-1 combines with J gene TRBJ1-1; D unresolved. Germline CDR1 DFQATT, CDR2 SNEGSKA (reference sequence). The CDR3 is 14 residues long. The germline V and J ends were trimmed by 4 bases and 5 bases, with 17 bases remaining between them. This chain's CDR3 is CSAIPGETKTEAFF. In nucleotides, the CDR3 is TGCAGTGCTATTCCCGGGGAGACGAAAACTGAAGCTTTCTTT.

This clonotype has only a few counts. This rearrangement joins TRBV2 to TRBJ2-1; 7 nucleotides agree with TRBD2. CDR1 SNHLY and CDR2 FYNNEI come from the germline V gene. V lost 7 bases, J lost 5 bases, and 5 bases stayed unmatched. The CDR3 loop spans 13 amino acids. The CDR3 loop is CASMGGTDNEQFF. In nucleotides, the CDR3 is TGTGCCAGCATGGGGGGGACCGACAATGAGCAGTTCTTC.

This clonotype turned up a few times. V and J are TRBV7-9 and TRBJ1-2; the match to TRBD1 covers 7 bases. CDR1 and CDR2 (germline): SEHNR, FQNEAQ (reference sequence). Trimming cost V 5 bases and J 7 bases; bases outside gene matches: 22. This CDR3 is built from 18 residues. The CDR3 DNA follows: TGTGCCAGCAGCGATTACTTACAAGCCAGGGGGGCGCCTGGTGGCTACACCTTC. Its protein is CASSDYLQARGAPGGYTF.

This clonotype was seen only a few times. The genes are TRBV21-1 and TRBJ1-5. TRBV21-1 corresponds to a pseudogene. The CDR3 sequence is 17 residues long. CDR3 bases: TGTGCCAGCAGCAAATCTGATTCGGTCATCGGCAATCAGCCCCAGCATTTT. This gives the protein CASSKSDSVIGNQPQHF.

The chain couples TRBV7-9 to TRBJ1-6; D gene ambiguous. Germline V gene data show CDR1 as SEHNR and CDR2 as FQNEAQ (reference sequence). The CDR3 runs to 17 residues. The V end was cut by 3 bases, the J end by 0 bases, with 12 bases between. CDR3 in amino acids: CASSLPKGSSYNSPLHF. In nucleotides, the CDR3 is TGTGCCAGCAGCTTGCCCAAGGGAAGCTCCTATAATTCACCCCTCCACTTT.

This clonotype was observed a handful of times. CDR3 nucleotide sequence: TGCGCCAGCAGCCAGGACAGGGCCGATGGCTACACCTTC. It encodes CASSQDRADGYTF. This chain uses TRBV4-1 with TRBJ1-2; 8 bases match TRBD1. CDR3 length: 13 residues. The ends lost 3 bases at V and 6 bases at J; junction bases unmatched: 3. Germline V CDR1 and CDR2: MGHRA, YSYEKL.

The J gene is TRBJ2-5, the V gene TRBV15; D unclear. The CDR3 is made up of 13 amino acids. Trimming took off 9 bases at V and 11 bases at J, with 22 bases between the two ends. Germline V lookup: CDR1 LNHNV, CDR2 YYDKDF (reference sequence). Here the CDR3 reads CATGSLNSYGQYF. CDR3 in DNA: TGTGCCACAGGGTCCTTAAACTCCTACGGGCAGTACTTC.

The chain combines TRBV20-1 with TRBJ2-2; D call uncertain. The CDR3 length is 12 residues. From germline, CDR1 is DFQATT and CDR2 SNEGSKA (reference sequence). V was trimmed by 3 bases and J by 2 bases, leaving 4 bases between them. CDR3 sequence: CSASGNTGELFF. CDR3 sequence (DNA): TGCAGTGCTAGTGGCAACACCGGGGAGCTGTTTTTT.